A single sample is the source of the 17 T cell receptor beta chains below, sequenced in a study of T-cell memory formation after mild COVID-19 (dated by TCRdb to 2020 to 2023). Library construction relied on 5' RACE. Data came from an Illumina NovaSeq 6000. TCRdb took the public reads, trimmed them with fastp at Q25, ran MiXCR for clone calling and kept in-frame beta chains. Rows matching on CDR3 protein sequence are summarized as one entry with the most common DNA and genes. This sample lists 300,000 to 400,000 distinct CDR3 sequences; 15% to 20% were detected once. Around 20% of the sample lies in the top ten. Sequenced material: PBMCs or a T cell subset sorted from them (not recorded which). These receptors were taken from a man between 18 and 35 years old who had mild COVID-19 (a few samples of this study predate the infection). The sample titles of this study are shuffled in the database, so cell type and time point are left out; the donor was told from shared clones.

This clonotype has only a few counts. CDR3 loop: CSAGDRGQETQYF. CDR3 DNA: TGCAGTGCTGGGGACAGGGGGCAGGAGACCCAGTACTTC. V is TRBV20-1 and J is TRBJ2-5; 12 bases line up with TRBD1. V was pared by 5 bases and J by 5 bases, with 3 bases of the junction left unmatched. The length of the CDR3 is 13 residues. The germline V gene encodes CDR1 DFQATT and CDR2 SNEGSKA (reference sequence).

The rearrangement links TRBV9 to TRBJ1-1, with D maybe TRBD1 (6 bases). The CDR3 loop spans 17 amino acids. Germline CDR1 is SGDLS and CDR2 is YYNGEE. The V end was cut by 0 bases, the J end by 3 bases, with 18 bases between. CDR3 loop: CASSVGGGVGLDTEAFF. CDR3 nucleotide sequence: TGTGCCAGCAGCGTAGGCGGGGGCGTGGGTTTGGACACTGAAGCTTTCTTT.

This clonotype was counted a few times. The rearrangement links TRBV5-1 to TRBJ2-2; 10 bases fit TRBD1. J was trimmed by 6 bases and V by 3 bases; bases with no gene match: 5. From germline, CDR1 is SGHRS and CDR2 YFSETQ. The CDR3 contains 15 residues. The CDR3 reads CASSSGTGVAGELFF. CDR3 nucleotide sequence: TGCGCCAGCAGCTCCGGGACAGGGGTCGCCGGGGAGCTGTTTTTT.

V usage is TRBV7-9 and J usage is TRBJ2-1, with a weak D call TRBD1 (6 bases). CDR3 size: 12 residues. Per the germline V gene, CDR1 is SEHNR and CDR2 is FQNEAQ (reference sequence). The V and J ends lost 5 bases and 8 bases respectively, with 10 bases between them. CDR3 nucleotide sequence: TGTGCCAGCAGCCCAGGGGCCGATGAGCAGTTCTTC. Translating it yields CASSPGADEQFF.

The table lists this clonotype with many counts. Sequence at one end of the junction differs from germline and may be a read error. The rearrangement links TRBV4-2 to TRBJ2-3; D remains ambiguous. The germline CDR1 and CDR2 sequences are LGHNA and YNFKEQ. CDR3 length: 16 amino acids. The CDR3 DNA is TGCGCCAGCAGCCAAGACGAGGCTACTAGCACAGATACGCAGTATTTT. Translation gives CASSQDEATSTDTQYF.

Details on this clonotype: Compared with germline, one end of the junction differs, possibly owing to a read error. The chain links TRBV6-5 to TRBJ2-5; D uncertain. This CDR3 is built from 11 residues. The germline V gene encodes CDR1 MNHEY and CDR2 SVGAGI. The CDR3 protein is CASSTPETLYF. The CDR3 nucleotides read TGTGCCAGCAGCACCCCAGAGACCCTGTACTTC.

The chain combines TRBV2 with TRBJ2-7; 8 bases are shared with TRBD1. The CDR3 sequence is 14 residues long. The V gene end was trimmed by 5 bases and the J gene end by 3 bases; junction bases not matched to a gene: 6. Germline V CDR1 and CDR2: SNHLY, FYNNEI. CDR3 residues: CASSHGQGGYEQYV. The CDR3 DNA sequence: TGTGCCAGCAGTCACGGACAGGGCGGCTACGAGCAGTACGTC.

The chain has TRBV9 and TRBJ2-1; 7 positions match TRBD2. Germline V gives CDR1 SGDLS, CDR2 YYNGEE. The CDR3 loop spans 15 amino acids. The ends lost 2 bases at V and 2 bases at J; junction bases unmatched: 4. This CDR3 reads CASSVGGGAYNEQFF. The CDR3 coding sequence is TGTGCCAGCAGCGTGGGCGGGGGAGCCTACAATGAGCAGTTCTTC. Filled out from reference TRBV9 and TRBJ2-1, the complete variable domain reads DSGVTQTPKHLITATGQRVTLRCSPRSGDLSVYWYQQSLDQGLQFLIQYYNGEERAKGNILERFSAQQFPDLHSELNLSSLELGDSALYFCASSVGGGAYNEQFFGPGTRLTVL.

The chain employs TRBV24-1 and TRBJ2-3, with TRBD2 matching 8 bases. Germline V gene sequence: CDR1 KGHDR, CDR2 SFDVKD. With V trimmed by 9 bases and J by 0 bases, 4 bases remained unmatched. The CDR3 sequence is 14 residues long. The CDR3, as DNA: TGTGCCACCGGCGGGGGGCCTAGCACAGATACGCAGTATTTT. Translation gives CATGGGPSTDTQYF.

The V and J genes are TRBV18 and TRBJ2-1; D gene unclear. The CDR3 covers 14 residues. Trimming took 1 base from V and 4 from J, leaving 8 bases between them. CDR1 is KGHSH, CDR2 LQKENI, per germline. CDR3 DNA sequence: TGTGCCAGCTCACCACAGGGAAATTACAATGAGCAGTTCTTC. Translation gives CASSPQGNYNEQFF.

This clonotype was found a few times. The genes are TRBV4-1 and TRBJ1-1; D possibly corresponds to TRBD1 (5 bases). Trimming removed 1 base from V and 2 bases from J, with 11 bases in between. This CDR3 has 15 residues. CDR1 and CDR2 (germline): MGHRA, YSYEKL. This CDR3 reads CASSQGDGGNTEAFF. In DNA form, the CDR3 reads TGCGCCAGCAGCCAAGGCGATGGGGGAAACACTGAAGCTTTCTTT.

This clonotype was detected a few times. The chain couples TRBV4-3 to TRBJ1-1; 8 nucleotides line up with TRBD1. The CDR3 has 15 residues. With V trimmed by 0 bases and J by 10 bases, 10 bases remained unmatched. Germline V gene sequence: CDR1 LGHNA, CDR2 YSLEER. The CDR3 DNA follows: TGCGCCAGCAGCCAAGAGGGGCAGGGGGCTCGGCCAGCTTTCTTT. Translating it yields CASSQEGQGARPAFF.

This clonotype was counted a few times. The V call is TRBV6-5, the J call TRBJ2-7; D call uncertain. V was cut by 6 bases and J by 2 bases, with 14 bases left in between. The CDR3 consists of 14 residues. Germline CDR1 reads MNHEY; CDR2 reads SVGAGI. The DNA for the CDR3 is TGTGCCAGCAGAGCCTCTCTAGGAACCTACGAGCAGTACTTC. Encoded protein: CASRASLGTYEQYF.

The rearrangement uses TRBV7-2 and TRBJ1-2; 8 bases map to TRBD1. V trimming: 3 bases; J trimming: 4 bases; junction bases outside the gene matches: 4. Germline CDR1 SGHTA, CDR2 FQGNSA. CDR3 length equals 14 residues. CDR3 sequence: CASSLGQELYGYTF. CDR3 coding DNA: TGTGCCAGCAGCTTGGGACAGGAGCTCTATGGCTACACCTTC.

This clonotype was counted between two and nine times. The rearrangement links TRBV6-2 or TRBV6-3 to TRBJ2-5, with 7 bases identical to TRBD1. This CDR3 is built from 18 residues. Germline assignment: CDR1 MNHEY and CDR2 SVGEGT. With 4 bases clipped from V and 5 bases from J, the junction kept 19 bases outside the gene matches. CDR3 protein: CASSFSAGDRARRETQYF. The CDR3 nucleotides read TGTGCCAGCAGTTTCTCCGCTGGAGACAGGGCACGACGGGAGACCCAGTACTTC.

There are a few counts of this clonotype. As DNA, the CDR3 is TGTGCCAGCAGCTTAGGTGGACTAGCGTTCGGGGAGCTGTTTTTT. Translated, it gives CASSLGGLAFGELFF. The V and J genes are TRBV11-2 and TRBJ2-2; 9 nucleotides align to TRBD2. CDR1 and CDR2 from the germline V gene are SGHAT and FQNNGV. V lost 1 base to trimming and J lost 7 bases; unmatched junction nucleotides: 4. The CDR3 consists of 15 residues.

The rearrangement uses TRBV6-5 and TRBJ1-2; no clear D gene. V lost 7 bases and J 5 bases, leaving 11 bases between the germline ends. The CDR3 is made up of 12 amino acids. CDR1 and CDR2 from the germline V gene are MNHEY and SVGAGI. The DNA for the CDR3 is TGTGCCAGCAAGTCCGGGCAGTATGGCTACACCTTC. Encoded protein: CASKSGQYGYTF.